These 24 T cell receptor beta chains were sequenced from one sample in a study of blood T cells in healthy people across ages (dated by TCRdb to between 2014 and 2017). Library construction relied on 5' RACE. The reads were generated on an Illumina HiSeq 2500. A second PCR of roughly 6 to 12 cycles was performed with a sample-barcoded 5' primer and a J-beta primer mix. The public reads were quality trimmed at Q25 with fastp and then assembled into clones with MiXCR by TCRdb, keeping productive beta chains. Under each unique CDR3 protein, matching rows form one entry showing the most common genes and DNA. This sample comprises 500,000 to 700,000 distinct CDR3 sequences, approximately 30% of them detected only once. The leading ten clones occupy about a sixth of the sample. The sample taken for sequencing was blood. These receptors came from a woman at least 80 years old in good health.

In this sample, this clonotype turned up many times. The rearrangement uses TRBV30 and TRBJ2-3; D perhaps matches TRBD2 (6 bases). CDR1 and CDR2 from the germline V gene are GTSNPN and SVGIG (reference sequence). Trimming pared 1 base from V and 5 bases from J, leaving 10 bases between. The CDR3 extends over 13 amino acids. The CDR3 reads CAWSGRRGDTQYF. The CDR3 DNA reads TGTGCCTGGAGTGGGCGGAGGGGAGATACGCAGTATTTT.

In its sample, this clonotype was seen many times. The chain carries TRBV5-5 and TRBJ2-5, with 10 bases identical to TRBD1. V dropped 4 bases and J dropped 7; count of bases not matched to a gene: 10. Germline V lookup: CDR1 SGHKS, CDR2 YYEKEE (reference sequence). The CDR3 totals 15 residues. DNA for the CDR3: TGTGCCAGCAGCCAGACGCCCGGACAGGGGGGGACCCAGTACTTC. Protein sequence: CASSQTPGQGGTQYF.

This clonotype came up once. A read error may produce the germline difference seen at one junction end. V is TRBV24-1 and J is TRBJ2-1; 9 positions agree with TRBD2. CDR1 and CDR2 (germline): KGHDR, SFDVKD. The CDR3 has 16 amino acids. The CDR3 sequence is CATGDLGGGVYNEQFF. The CDR3 DNA reads TGTGCCACCGGTGATTTGGGCGGGGGGGTATACAACGAGCAGTTCTTC.

This clonotype showed up many times. The chain employs TRBV20-1 and TRBJ2-5; D is possibly TRBD2 (6 bases). CDR3 length: 12 residues. CDR1 and CDR2 (germline): DFQATT, SNEGSKA (reference sequence). The V end was cut by 6 bases, the J end by 5 bases, with 13 bases between. The CDR3 reads CSAEGGVETQYF. The CDR3 DNA reads TGCAGTGCAGAGGGCGGGGTGGAGACCCAGTACTTC.

The chain has TRBV5-1 and TRBJ2-2, with 8 positions matching TRBD1. The CDR3 runs to 17 residues. The germline V gene encodes CDR1 SGHRS and CDR2 YFSETQ. V was pared by 5 bases and J by 0 bases, with 9 bases of the junction left unmatched. This chain's CDR3 is CASRPTGAPANTGELFF. In DNA form, the CDR3 reads TGCGCCAGCAGACCGACAGGGGCCCCAGCGAACACCGGGGAGCTGTTTTTT.

The V gene is TRBV5-1, the J gene TRBJ1-1, with D uncertain. V lost 2 bases and J 0 bases, leaving 11 bases between the germline ends. Per the germline V gene, CDR1 is SGHRS and CDR2 is YFSETQ. The CDR3 length is 15 residues. This chain's CDR3 is CASSFSLNLNTEAFF. For the CDR3, the DNA is TGCGCCAGCAGCTTTTCTCTCAACCTGAACACTGAAGCTTTCTTT.

About this clonotype itself: With a much larger clone just one base away, this may be a read error. The chain is built from TRBV5-1 and TRBJ2-1; D tentatively fits TRBD1 or TRBD2 (6 bases each). This CDR3 region has 15 residues. Germline V gene data show CDR1 as SGHRS and CDR2 as YFSETQ. The CDR3 nucleotides read TGCACCAGCAGTTTGGCGGGACATAACACGGATGAGCAGTTCTTC. Translated, it gives CTSSLAGHNTDEQFF.

This clonotype was detected a few times. A much larger clone lies one base from this, so it may be a read error. The V and J genes are TRBV7-2 and TRBJ2-4; TRBD2 matches 7 bases. The germline CDR1 and CDR2 sequences are SGHTA and FQGNSA. The V segment lost 5 bases and the J segment 7 bases; nucleotides outside the gene matches: 8. This CDR3 comprises 14 residues. DNA of the CDR3: TGTGCCAGCAGCATAGTGGCCGGGAGGAACATTCAGTACTTC. It translates to CASSIVAGRNIQYF.

About this clonotype itself: Given a much more abundant clone one base away, this may be a read error. The chain links TRBV5-1 to TRBJ1-4; 7 bases line up with TRBD1. The CDR3 has 12 residues. Germline CDR1 SGHRS, CDR2 YFSETQ. This CDR3 is CASSQGDEKRFF. DNA of the CDR3: TGCGCCAGCAGCCAGGGGGACGAAAAACGGTTTTTT.

This clonotype was seen once. The chain recombines TRBV12-5 with TRBJ1-4; D unresolved. This CDR3 is 14 amino acids long. With 1 base removed from V and 8 bases from J, the gap between germline ends came to 11 bases. In germline, CDR1 is LGHNT, CDR2 FRNRAP. CDR3 nucleotide sequence: TGTGCTAGTGGTTTGGGGCGACTGGGGGAAAAACTGTTTTTT. Its translation is CASGLGRLGEKLFF.

This clonotype was observed at least ten times. The gene calls are TRBV5-1 and TRBJ2-7; TRBD1 might be the D (6 bases). Trimming took 5 bases from V and 2 from J, leaving 14 bases between them. The CDR3 sequence is 14 residues long. Germline V gene data show CDR1 as SGHRS and CDR2 as YFSETQ. CDR3 in amino acids: CASRIADRTYEQYF. The DNA for the CDR3 is TGCGCCAGCAGGATCGCGGACAGAACCTACGAGCAGTACTTC.

This clonotype was detected ten times or more. This chain uses TRBV5-6 with TRBJ2-7; TRBD2 agrees at 12 bases. V trimming: 7 bases; J trimming: 2 bases; junction bases outside the gene matches: 7. In germline, CDR1 is SGHDT, CDR2 YYEEEE. CDR3 length: 15 amino acids. The CDR3 protein is CASGRLAGDPYEQYF. CDR3 coding DNA: TGTGCCAGCGGACGACTAGCGGGGGACCCCTACGAGCAGTACTTC. Based on the CDR3 plus reference TRBV5-6 and TRBJ2-7, the full variable domain is DAGVTQSPTHLIKTRGQQVTLRCSPKSGHDTVSWYQQALGQGPQFIFQYYEEEERQRGNFPDRFSGHQFPNYSSELNVNALLLGDSALYLCASGRLAGDPYEQYFGPGTRLTVT.

The sample holds a few counts of this clonotype. This chain connects TRBV6-5 to TRBJ2-1; 10 bases fit TRBD2. The ends lost 7 bases at V and 13 bases at J; junction bases unmatched: 13. This CDR3 contains 14 residues. Per the germline V gene, CDR1 is MNHEY and CDR2 is SVGAGI. CDR3 DNA: TGTGCCAGCAACTCGGGACTAGCGATAAGGGGACAGTTCTTC. This codes for CASNSGLAIRGQFF.

The V call is TRBV6-1, the J call TRBJ2-1; 8 bases fit TRBD1. Germline trimming cut 4 bases from V and 3 bases from J; bases unmatched to any gene: 8. Germline CDR1 reads MNHNS; CDR2 reads SASEGT. The CDR3 covers 16 residues. The CDR3 is CASSGRTGSLYNEQFF. DNA of the CDR3: TGTGCCAGCAGTGGAAGGACAGGGTCCCTCTACAATGAGCAGTTCTTC.

Ten or more counts support this clonotype. The chain uses TRBV7-9 and TRBJ2-6; 9 nucleotides agree with TRBD1. The junction had 10 bases not matched to a gene; V was cut back by 4 bases and J by 9 bases. The CDR3 spans 16 residues. Germline CDR1 is SEHNR and CDR2 is FQNEAQ (reference sequence). CDR3 in DNA: TGTGCCAGCAGCTCCAGACAGGGGGGTGAGGACAACGTCCTGACTTTC. It translates to CASSSRQGGEDNVLTF.

This chain connects TRBV20-1 to TRBJ2-5, with TRBD2 matching over 8 bases. V lost 3 bases to trimming and J lost 5 bases; unmatched junction nucleotides: 8. The CDR3 is 14 amino acids. Germline values: CDR1 DFQATT, CDR2 SNEGSKA (reference sequence). The CDR3 reads CSASRSTGGETQYF. CDR3 sequence (DNA): TGCAGTGCTAGTAGGTCGACGGGAGGGGAGACCCAGTACTTC.

This chain joins TRBV6-1 and TRBJ1-5; D perhaps matches TRBD1 (6 bases). From germline, CDR1 is MNHNS and CDR2 SASEGT. Trimming left V 1 base short and J 2 bases short, with 12 bases between. This CDR3 is built from 16 residues. The CDR3 region is CASSEVAGVGNQPQHF. As DNA, the CDR3 is TGTGCCAGCAGTGAAGTCGCAGGGGTTGGCAATCAGCCCCAGCATTTT.

This rearrangement joins TRBV4-3 to TRBJ1-1; perhaps TRBD1 as D (5 bases). The V gene's germline CDR1 is LGHNA and CDR2 YSLEER. V was shortened by 0 bases and J by 0 bases, with 8 bases between the two germline ends. CDR3 size: 15 residues. The CDR3 DNA reads as TGCGCCAGCAGCCAAGAGGGGACGGTGAACACTGAAGCTTTCTTT. It codes for CASSQEGTVNTEAFF.

The genes are TRBV20-1 and TRBJ2-7, with 11 bases matching TRBD2. The CDR3 length is 15 residues. V lost 0 bases and J lost 1; bases outside the gene matches: 2. CDR1 and CDR2 from the germline V gene are DFQATT and SNEGSKA (reference sequence). CDR3 in DNA: TGCAGTGCTAGAGATCTAGCGGGAGGTTCCTACGAGCAGTACTTC. Translation gives CSARDLAGGSYEQYF.

In DNA form, the CDR3 reads TGTGCCAGCAGCTTAGTACGGCAGGGGAACACTGAAGCTTTCTTT. Amino acid sequence: CASSLVRQGNTEAFF. This sequence joins TRBV7-9 and TRBJ1-1, with D possibly being TRBD1 (5 bases). The germline V gene has CDR1 SEHNR and CDR2 FQNEAQ (reference sequence). V was shortened by 1 base and J by 1 base, with 10 bases between the two germline ends. The CDR3 is 15 amino acids.

The J gene is TRBJ2-3, the V gene TRBV13; the D gene is possibly TRBD2 (7 bases). From germline, CDR1 is PRHDT and CDR2 FYEKMQ (reference sequence). The CDR3 has 15 amino acids. The germline V and J ends were trimmed by 11 bases and 4 bases, with 22 bases remaining between them. CDR3 DNA: TGTGCCGCCCTCCGAATAGGGGGGGTGTCAGATACGCAGTATTTT. Translating gives CAALRIGGVSDTQYF.

The V gene is TRBV28, the J gene TRBJ2-3, with 8 bases that match TRBD2. J was trimmed by 1 base and V by 3 bases; bases with no gene match: 9. This CDR3 comprises 17 residues. Germline loops: CDR1 MDHEN, CDR2 SYDVKM. CDR3: CASSFRPGGRGTDTQYF. The CDR3 DNA reads as TGTGCCAGCAGTTTTCGTCCGGGGGGGCGGGGCACAGATACGCAGTATTTT.

The V and J genes are TRBV9 and TRBJ1-2; D gene ambiguous. CDR1 SGDLS and CDR2 YYNGEE come from the germline V gene. Trimming stripped 2 bases from V and 6 bases from J, with 14 bases between. This CDR3 is 14 amino acids long. CDR3 loop: CASSVSPQLDGYTF. CDR3 nucleotide sequence: TGTGCCAGCAGCGTTTCCCCCCAACTGGATGGCTACACCTTC. Full variable domain (missing parts from reference TRBV9 and TRBJ1-2): DSGVTQTPKHLITATGQRVTLRCSPRSGDLSVYWYQQSLDQGLQFLIQYYNGEERAKGNILERFSAQQFPDLHSELNLSSLELGDSALYFCASSVSPQLDGYTFGSGTRLTVV.

This sequence joins TRBV3-1 and TRBJ1-2; 8 bases line up with TRBD1. The CDR3 runs to 14 residues. Germline assignment: CDR1 LGHDT and CDR2 YNNKEL (reference sequence). V gave up 4 bases and J gave up 8 bases; unmatched junction bases: 9. CDR3 nucleotide sequence: TGTGCCAGCAGCCTAACTAAGGGACAGGCGGGCTACACCTTC. The encoded protein is CASSLTKGQAGYTF. Based on the CDR3 plus reference TRBV3-1 and TRBJ1-2, the full variable domain is DTAVSQTPKYLVTQMGNDKSIKCEQNLGHDTMYWYKQDSKKFLKIMFSYNNKELIINETVPNRFSPKSPDKAHLNLHINSLELGDSAVYFCASSLTKGQAGYTFGSGTRLTVV.